A selection of T cell receptor beta chains follows, all from one sample in a study of Ad26.COV2.S vaccination and SARS-CoV-2 variants. Repertoires were generated with immunoSEQ multiplex PCR, while TCRdb's copy carries only in-frame clones and drops some. The sample records hundreds of thousands of clones, 89% being singletons. Sequencing used peripheral blood, obtained in a trial of Ad26.COV2.S vaccine versus placebo. These receptor sequences come from a person between 18 and 65 years old who received the Ad26.COV2.S COVID-19 vaccine or a placebo. The CDR3 runs from the conserved cysteine through the conserved F or W. Each record gives: D gene, clone size, V gene, J gene, CDR3 protein, CDR3 DNA. A D gene is named only where the DNA matches it firmly. Expanded clones get a size class; other rows say once, few or many, or leave the size out.

D gene: TRBD1
clone size: -
V gene: TRBV4-3
J gene: TRBJ1-6
CDR3 protein: CASSQDSLDRVNSPLHF
CDR3 DNA: TGCGCCAGCAGCCAAGATTCCCTGGACAGGGTTAATTCACCCCTCCACTTT

D gene: TRBD1
clone size: -
V gene: TRBV6-1
J gene: TRBJ2-7
CDR3 protein: CASSNGQGLYEQYF
CDR3 DNA: TGTGCCAGCTCCAATGGACAGGGTCTCTACGAGCAGTACTTC

D gene: -
clone size: -
V gene: TRBV5-1
J gene: TRBJ2-2
CDR3 protein: CASSTIDTGELFF
CDR3 DNA: TGCGCCAGCAGCACGATTGACACCGGGGAGCTGTTTTTT

D gene: -
clone size: -
V gene: TRBV6-4
J gene: TRBJ2-1
CDR3 protein: CASSDSWASRYNEQFF
CDR3 DNA: TGTGCCAGCAGTGACTCTTGGGCTAGCCGTTACAATGAGCAGTTCTTC

D gene: -
clone size: -
V gene: TRBV7-9
J gene: TRBJ2-3
CDR3 protein: CASSPPGVSTDTQYF
CDR3 DNA: TGTGCCAGCAGCCCCCCCGGGGTTAGCACAGATACGCAGTATTTT

D gene: -
clone size: -
V gene: TRBV5-1
J gene: TRBJ2-3
CDR3 protein: CASSLPTTGNTDTQYF
CDR3 DNA: TGCGCCAGCAGCTTGCCTACTACAGGGAACACAGATACGCAGTATTTT

D gene: -
clone size: -
V gene: TRBV2
J gene: TRBJ1-2
CDR3 protein: CASRGGMNYGYTF
CDR3 DNA: TGTGCCAGCAGGGGTGGGATGAATTATGGCTACACCTTC

D gene: -
clone size: -
V gene: TRBV21-1
J gene: TRBJ2-2
CDR3 protein: CASSKGLPGAGELFF
CDR3 DNA: TGTGCCAGCAGCAAAGGTCTCCCCGGCGCCGGGGAGCTGTTTTTT

D gene: -
clone size: -
V gene: TRBV30
J gene: TRBJ1-1
CDR3 protein: CAARRGGAGTEAFF
CDR3 DNA: TGTGCCGCCCGCCGGGGGGGCGCGGGGACTGAAGCTTTCTTT

D gene: TRBD1
clone size: -
V gene: TRBV4-1
J gene: TRBJ2-6
CDR3 protein: CASSQDGTGDGTGANVLTF
CDR3 DNA: TGCGCCAGCAGCCAAGACGGGACAGGGGATGGTACTGGGGCCAACGTCCTGACTTTC

D gene: -
clone size: few
V gene: TRBV5-1
J gene: TRBJ2-2
CDR3 protein: CASSSRGMSTGELFF
CDR3 DNA: TGCGCCAGCAGCTCCAGGGGTATGAGCACCGGGGAGCTGTTTTTT

D gene: TRBD1
clone size: -
V gene: TRBV6-2/TRBV6-3
J gene: TRBJ2-1
CDR3 protein: CASSYGTLTGGKYNEQFF
CDR3 DNA: TGTGCCAGCAGTTACGGGACTCTGACAGGGGGAAAGTACAATGAGCAGTTCTTC

D gene: TRBD1
clone size: -
V gene: TRBV9
J gene: TRBJ2-2
CDR3 protein: CASSATGTVTGELFF
CDR3 DNA: TGTGCCAGCAGCGCCACCGGGACAGTGACCGGGGAGCTGTTTTTT

D gene: -
clone size: -
V gene: TRBV6-5
J gene: TRBJ1-5
CDR3 protein: CASSYSAGAGQPQHF
CDR3 DNA: TGTGCCAGCAGTTACTCGGCAGGGGCTGGTCAGCCCCAGCATTTT

D gene: TRBD2
clone size: -
V gene: TRBV7-9
J gene: TRBJ2-2
CDR3 protein: CASRPLLAGTNTGELFF
CDR3 DNA: TGTGCCAGCAGGCCCCTCCTAGCGGGGACGAACACCGGGGAGCTGTTTTTT

D gene: -
clone size: once
V gene: TRBV30
J gene: TRBJ2-5
CDR3 protein: CAWSVGGLTNTQYF
CDR3 DNA: TGTGCCTGGAGTGTGGGGGGGCTCACGAACACCCAGTACTTC

D gene: TRBD1
clone size: -
V gene: TRBV9
J gene: TRBJ1-1
CDR3 protein: CASSGQGTEAFF
CDR3 DNA: TGTGCCAGCAGCGGACAGGGGACTGAAGCTTTCTTT

D gene: -
clone size: -
V gene: TRBV18
J gene: TRBJ1-1
CDR3 protein: CASSPSGQGNTEAFF
CDR3 DNA: TGTGCCAGCTCACCATCGGGCCAGGGGAACACTGAAGCTTTCTTT

D gene: -
clone size: -
V gene: TRBV18
J gene: TRBJ1-2
CDR3 protein: CASSPDSGLHTNYGYTF
CDR3 DNA: TGTGCCAGCTCACCGGACAGTGGCCTTCACACTAACTATGGCTACACCTTC

D gene: -
clone size: -
V gene: TRBV24-1
J gene: TRBJ2-1
CDR3 protein: CATSDRDNPYNEQFF
CDR3 DNA: TGTGCCACCAGTGACAGGGACAACCCTTACAATGAGCAGTTCTTC

D gene: TRBD1
clone size: -
V gene: TRBV29-1
J gene: TRBJ2-1
CDR3 protein: CSVTGASYNEQFF
CDR3 DNA: TGCAGCGTCACAGGGGCCTCCTACAATGAGCAGTTCTTC

D gene: TRBD1
clone size: -
V gene: TRBV5-1
J gene: TRBJ1-2
CDR3 protein: CASSLASGQGNGYTF
CDR3 DNA: TGCGCCAGCAGCTTGGCCTCGGGACAGGGAAATGGCTACACCTTC

D gene: -
clone size: -
V gene: TRBV30
J gene: TRBJ2-2
CDR3 protein: CAWSVEMTGELFF
CDR3 DNA: TGTGCCTGGAGTGTAGAGATGACCGGGGAGCTGTTTTTT